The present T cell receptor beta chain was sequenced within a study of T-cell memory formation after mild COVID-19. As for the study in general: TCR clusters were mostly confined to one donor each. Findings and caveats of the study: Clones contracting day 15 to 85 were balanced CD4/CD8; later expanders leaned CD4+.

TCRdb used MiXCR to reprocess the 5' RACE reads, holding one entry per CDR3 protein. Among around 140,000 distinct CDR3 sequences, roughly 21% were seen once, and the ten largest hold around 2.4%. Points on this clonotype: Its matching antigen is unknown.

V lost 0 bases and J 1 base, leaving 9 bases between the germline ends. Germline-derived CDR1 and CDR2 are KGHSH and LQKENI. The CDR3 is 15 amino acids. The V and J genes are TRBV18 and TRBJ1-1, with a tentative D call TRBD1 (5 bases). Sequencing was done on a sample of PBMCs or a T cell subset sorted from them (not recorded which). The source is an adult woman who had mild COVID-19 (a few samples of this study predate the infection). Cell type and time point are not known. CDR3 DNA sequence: TGTGCCAGCTCACCACCCGGGGCGGGGAACACTGAAGCTTTCTTT. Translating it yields CASSPPGAGNTEAFF.